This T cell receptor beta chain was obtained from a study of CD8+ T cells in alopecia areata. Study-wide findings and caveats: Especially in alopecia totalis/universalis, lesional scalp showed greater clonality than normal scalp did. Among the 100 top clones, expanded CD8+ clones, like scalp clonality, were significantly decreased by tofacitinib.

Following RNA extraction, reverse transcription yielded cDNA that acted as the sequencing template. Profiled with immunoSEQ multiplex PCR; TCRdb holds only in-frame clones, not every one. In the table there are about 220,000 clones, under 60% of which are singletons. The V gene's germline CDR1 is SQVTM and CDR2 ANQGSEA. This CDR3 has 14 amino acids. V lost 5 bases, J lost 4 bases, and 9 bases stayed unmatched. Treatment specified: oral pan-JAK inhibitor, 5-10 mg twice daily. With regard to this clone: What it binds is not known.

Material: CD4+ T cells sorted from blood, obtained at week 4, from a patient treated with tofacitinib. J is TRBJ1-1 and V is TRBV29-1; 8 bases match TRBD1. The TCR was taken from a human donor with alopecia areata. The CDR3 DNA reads TGCAGCGTTTCTCCGGACAGGGAGGGCACTGAAGCTTTCTTT. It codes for CSVSPDREGTEAFF.